This T cell receptor (beta chain) was retrieved from a study of Ad26.COV2.S vaccination and SARS-CoV-2 variants. Study findings and constraints: Total T cell responses, in the TCR breadth and depth analyses, may have been underestimated. Measurement of non-spike TCR breadth gave similar results in vaccine and placebo recipients.

This sample's treatment: 15 to 20 received Ad26.COV2.S at low or high dose, single or two shots; 5 received placebo; per-sample allocation not given. Sampling was done on day 63 after the first vaccine or placebo injection. Here immunoSEQ multiplex PCR was the method, and the copy in TCRdb shows in-frame clones only, minus some. Of about 330,000 clones listed, around 90% are singletons. Germline V lookup: CDR1 SQVTM, CDR2 ANQGSEA. The CDR3 sequence is 14 residues long. The V gene end was trimmed by 0 bases and the J gene end by 7 bases; junction bases not matched to a gene: 6. To note about this clone: Antigen specificity is unknown.

Sequenced here: peripheral blood, sampled in a trial of Ad26.COV2.S vaccine versus placebo. J is TRBJ1-2 and V is TRBV29-1, with 9 bases lining up with TRBD1. This clonotype originated in a person between 18 and 65 years old who received the Ad26.COV2.S COVID-19 vaccine or a placebo. DNA for the CDR3: TGCAGCGTTGAAGAGGCACAGGGGGCTGGTGGCTACACCTTC. This codes for CSVEEAQGAGGYTF.